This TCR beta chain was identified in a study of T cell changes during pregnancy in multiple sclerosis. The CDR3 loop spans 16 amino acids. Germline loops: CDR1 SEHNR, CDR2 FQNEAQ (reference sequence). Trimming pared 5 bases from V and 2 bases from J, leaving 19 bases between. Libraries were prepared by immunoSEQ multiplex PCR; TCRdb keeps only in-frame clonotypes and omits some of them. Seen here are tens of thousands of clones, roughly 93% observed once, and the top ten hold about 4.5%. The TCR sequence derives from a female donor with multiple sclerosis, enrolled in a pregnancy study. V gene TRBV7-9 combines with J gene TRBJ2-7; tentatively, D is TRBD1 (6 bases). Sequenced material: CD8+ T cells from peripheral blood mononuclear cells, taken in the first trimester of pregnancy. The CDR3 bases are TGTGCCAGCAGCGCGAAACAGGGTCCCAATACCTACGAGCAGTACTTC. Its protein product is CASSAKQGPNTYEQYF.